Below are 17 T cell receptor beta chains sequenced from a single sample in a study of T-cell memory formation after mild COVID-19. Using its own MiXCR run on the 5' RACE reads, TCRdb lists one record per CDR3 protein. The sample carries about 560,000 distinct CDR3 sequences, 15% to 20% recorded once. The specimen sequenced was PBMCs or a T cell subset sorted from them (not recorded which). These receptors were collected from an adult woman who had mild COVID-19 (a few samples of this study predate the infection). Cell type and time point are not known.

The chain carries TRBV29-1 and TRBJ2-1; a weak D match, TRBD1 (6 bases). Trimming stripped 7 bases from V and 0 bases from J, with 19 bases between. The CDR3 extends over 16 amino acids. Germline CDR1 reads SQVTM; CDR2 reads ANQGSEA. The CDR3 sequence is CSALPPGAISYNEQFF. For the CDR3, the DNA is TGCAGCGCCCTCCCCCCAGGGGCTATCTCCTACAATGAGCAGTTCTTC.

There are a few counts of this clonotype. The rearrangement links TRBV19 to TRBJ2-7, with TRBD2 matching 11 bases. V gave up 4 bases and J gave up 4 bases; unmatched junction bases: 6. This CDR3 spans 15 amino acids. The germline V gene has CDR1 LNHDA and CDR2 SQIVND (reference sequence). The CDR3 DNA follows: TGTGCCAGTAGTACAGCCGGGACTAGCGGTTACGAGCAGTACTTC. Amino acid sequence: CASSTAGTSGYEQYF.

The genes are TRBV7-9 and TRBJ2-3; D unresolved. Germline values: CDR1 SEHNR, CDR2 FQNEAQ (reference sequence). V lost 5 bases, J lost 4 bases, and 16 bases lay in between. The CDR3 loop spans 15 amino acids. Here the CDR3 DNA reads TGTGCCAGCAGCCTGCTGCGTAGGAGCGCAGATACGCAGTATTTT. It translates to CASSLLRRSADTQYF.

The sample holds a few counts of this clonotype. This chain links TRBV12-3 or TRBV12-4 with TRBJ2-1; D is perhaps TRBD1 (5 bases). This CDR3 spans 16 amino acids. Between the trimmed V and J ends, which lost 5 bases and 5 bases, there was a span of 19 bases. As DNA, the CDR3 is TGTGCCAGCAGTAAGCAGGGTGTAGGGCCGAACAATGAGCAGTTCTTC. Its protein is CASSKQGVGPNNEQFF.

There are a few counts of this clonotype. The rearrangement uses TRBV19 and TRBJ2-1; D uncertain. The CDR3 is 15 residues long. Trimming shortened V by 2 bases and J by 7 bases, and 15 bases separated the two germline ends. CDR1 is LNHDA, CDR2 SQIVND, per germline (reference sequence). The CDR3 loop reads CASSIRVDGRNEQFF. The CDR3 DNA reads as TGTGCCAGTAGTATAAGGGTGGACGGAAGAAATGAGCAGTTCTTC.

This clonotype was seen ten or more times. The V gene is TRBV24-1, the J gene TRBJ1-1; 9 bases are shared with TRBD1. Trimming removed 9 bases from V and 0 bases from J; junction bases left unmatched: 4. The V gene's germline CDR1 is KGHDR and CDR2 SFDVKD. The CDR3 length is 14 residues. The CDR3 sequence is CATGTGNLNTEAFF. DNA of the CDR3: TGTGCCACCGGGACAGGGAACCTGAACACTGAAGCTTTCTTT.

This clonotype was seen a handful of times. The CDR3 loop is CAWSSGADTQYF. The CDR3, as DNA: TGTGCCTGGAGTTCGGGAGCAGATACGCAGTATTTT. The chain carries TRBV30 and TRBJ2-3, with D tentatively TRBD2 (6 bases). Trimming took off 2 bases at V and 4 bases at J, with 7 bases between the two ends. The CDR3 sequence is 12 residues long. CDR1 GTSNPN and CDR2 SVGIG come from the germline V gene (reference sequence).

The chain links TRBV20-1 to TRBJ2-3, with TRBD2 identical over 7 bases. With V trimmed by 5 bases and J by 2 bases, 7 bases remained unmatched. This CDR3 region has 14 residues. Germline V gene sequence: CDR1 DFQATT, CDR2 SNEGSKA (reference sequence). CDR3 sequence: CSAGPSGPTDTQYF. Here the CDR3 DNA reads TGCAGTGCTGGGCCTAGCGGCCCCACAGATACGCAGTATTTT.

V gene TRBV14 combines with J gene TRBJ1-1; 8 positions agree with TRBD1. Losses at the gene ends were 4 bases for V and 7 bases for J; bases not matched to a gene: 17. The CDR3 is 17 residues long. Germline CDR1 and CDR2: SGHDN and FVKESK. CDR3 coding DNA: TGTGCCAGCAGCCCCCCCTGGACAGGGTTGGTTCTTGGTGAAGCTTTCTTT. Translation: CASSPPWTGLVLGEAFF.

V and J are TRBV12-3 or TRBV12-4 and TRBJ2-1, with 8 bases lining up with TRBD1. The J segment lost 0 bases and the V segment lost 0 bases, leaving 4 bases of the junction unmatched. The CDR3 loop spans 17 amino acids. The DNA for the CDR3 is TGTGCCAGCAGTTTAGCGCTAGGACAGGGCTCCTACAATGAGCAGTTCTTC. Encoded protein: CASSLALGQGSYNEQFF.

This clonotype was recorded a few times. CDR3 sequence: CASGGGGEETQYF. The CDR3 DNA reads as TGTGCCAGCGGGGGCGGGGGTGAGGAGACCCAGTACTTC. This rearrangement joins TRBV12-3 or TRBV12-4 to TRBJ2-5; tentatively, D is TRBD2 (7 bases). Trimming pared 8 bases from V and 5 bases from J, leaving 15 bases between. The CDR3 is 13 amino acids.

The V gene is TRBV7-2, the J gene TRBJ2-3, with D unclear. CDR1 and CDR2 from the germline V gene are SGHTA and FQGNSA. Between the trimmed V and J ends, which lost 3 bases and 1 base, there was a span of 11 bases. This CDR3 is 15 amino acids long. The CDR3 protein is CASSFKFGGTDTQYF. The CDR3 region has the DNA TGTGCCAGCAGCTTTAAGTTTGGAGGCACAGATACGCAGTATTTT.

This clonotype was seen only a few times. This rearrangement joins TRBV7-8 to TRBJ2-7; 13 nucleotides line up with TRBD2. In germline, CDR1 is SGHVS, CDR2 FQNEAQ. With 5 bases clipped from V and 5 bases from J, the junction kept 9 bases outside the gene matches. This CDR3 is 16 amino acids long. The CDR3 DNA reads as TGTGCCAGCAGCACATCCGGGACTAGCGGGACCCACGAGCAGTACTTC. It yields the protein CASSTSGTSGTHEQYF.

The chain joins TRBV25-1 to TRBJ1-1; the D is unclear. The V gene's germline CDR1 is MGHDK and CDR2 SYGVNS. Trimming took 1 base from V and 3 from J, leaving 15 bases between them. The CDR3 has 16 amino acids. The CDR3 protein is CASSESWETIHTEAFF. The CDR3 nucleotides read TGTGCCAGCAGTGAATCCTGGGAGACCATACACACTGAAGCTTTCTTT. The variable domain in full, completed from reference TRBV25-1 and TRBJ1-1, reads EADIYQTPRYLVIGTGKKITLECSQTMGHDKMYWYQQDPGMELHLIHYSYGVNSTEKGDLSSESTVSRIRTEHFPLTLESARPSHTSQYLCASSESWETIHTEAFFGQGTRLTVV.

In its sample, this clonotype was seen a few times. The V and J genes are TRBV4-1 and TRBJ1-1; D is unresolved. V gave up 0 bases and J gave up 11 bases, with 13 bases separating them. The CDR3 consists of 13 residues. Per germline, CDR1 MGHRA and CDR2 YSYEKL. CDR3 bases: TGCGCCAGCAGCCAAGACATCCAGTTACGTGCTTTCTTT. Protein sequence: CASSQDIQLRAFF.

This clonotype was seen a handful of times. CDR3 sequence reads: CASSYTGPSSGNTIYF. As DNA, the CDR3 is TGTGCCAGCAGTTACACAGGGCCCAGCTCTGGAAACACCATATATTTT. This chain connects TRBV6-6 to TRBJ1-3; tentative D call: TRBD1 (6 bases). The CDR3 extends over 16 amino acids. Per germline, CDR1 MNHNY and CDR2 SVGAGI (reference sequence). V was trimmed by 2 bases and J by 0 bases, leaving 11 bases between them.

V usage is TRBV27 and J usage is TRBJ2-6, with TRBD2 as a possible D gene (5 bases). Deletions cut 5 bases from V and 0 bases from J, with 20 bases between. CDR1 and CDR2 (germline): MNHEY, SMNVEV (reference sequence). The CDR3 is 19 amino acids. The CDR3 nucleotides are TGTGCCAGCAGTGGCGCCTTGAGAGGGTCGAGCTCTGGGGCCAACGTCCTGACTTTC. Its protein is CASSGALRGSSSGANVLTF.